The sequence of this TCR beta chain was determined in a study of early T cells in non-severe SARS-CoV-2 infection. Study overall: Bulk RNA from unsorted whole blood was sequenced; chains were unpaired.

V trimming: 8 bases; J trimming: 8 bases; junction bases outside the gene matches: 4. The CDR3 is 14 residues long. CDR1 and CDR2 from the germline V gene are ENHRY and SYGVKD. This clonotype was detected many times. Each CDR3 protein is one row after TCRdb ran MiXCR on the 5' RACE reads. Of about 83,000 distinct CDR3 sequences listed, roughly 15% are singletons. The source is an adult who was a healthcare worker with PCR-confirmed SARS-CoV-2 infection or an uninfected control (not recorded which). The gene calls are TRBV10-3 and TRBJ2-1; 15 bases agree with TRBD2. The sequencing input was whole blood. CDR3 nucleotides: TGTGCCATCGGACTAGCGGGGGGGCAAGATGAGCAGTTCTTC. It yields the protein CAIGLAGGQDEQFF.